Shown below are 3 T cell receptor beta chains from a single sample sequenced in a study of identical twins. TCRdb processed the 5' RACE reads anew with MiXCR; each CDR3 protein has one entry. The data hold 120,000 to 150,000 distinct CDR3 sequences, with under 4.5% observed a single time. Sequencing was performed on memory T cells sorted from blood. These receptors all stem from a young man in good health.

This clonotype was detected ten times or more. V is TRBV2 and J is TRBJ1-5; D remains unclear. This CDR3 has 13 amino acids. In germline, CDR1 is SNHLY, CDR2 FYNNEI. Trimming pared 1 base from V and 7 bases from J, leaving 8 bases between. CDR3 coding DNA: TGTGCCAGCAGTGAAGAAGGGATACAGCCCCAGCATTTT. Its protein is CASSEEGIQPQHF.

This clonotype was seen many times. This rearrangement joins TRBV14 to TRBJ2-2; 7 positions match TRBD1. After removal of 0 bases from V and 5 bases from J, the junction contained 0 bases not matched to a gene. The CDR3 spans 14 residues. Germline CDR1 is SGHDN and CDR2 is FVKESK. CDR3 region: CASSQEQGTGELFF. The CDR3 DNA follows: TGTGCCAGCAGCCAAGAACAGGGGACCGGGGAGCTGTTTTTT.

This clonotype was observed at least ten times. CDR3 in amino acids: CASSPPGSRNTEAFF. CDR3 coding DNA: TGTGCCAGCAGCCCTCCCGGGTCCCGGAACACTGAAGCTTTCTTT. J is TRBJ1-1 and V is TRBV7-8; D gene uncertain. This CDR3 has 15 residues. The germline gives CDR1 SGHVS, CDR2 FQNEAQ. The ends were cut back, 5 bases at V and 1 base at J, with 14 bases in the middle.